Each of the 8 T cell receptor beta chains below was sequenced from the same sample in a study of Ad26.COV2.S vaccination and SARS-CoV-2 variants. The treatment was: some 20 received Ad26.COV2.S at low or high dose, single or two shots; roughly five received placebo; per-sample allocation not given. Specimen acquisition occurred on day 63 following the initial vaccine or placebo injection. Repertoires were generated with immunoSEQ multiplex PCR, while TCRdb's copy carries only in-frame clones and drops some. The sample yields roughly 510,000 clones, approximately 88% seen once. This material consisted of peripheral blood, taken in a trial of Ad26.COV2.S vaccine versus placebo. Source of these receptors: a person between 18 and 65 years old who received the Ad26.COV2.S COVID-19 vaccine or a placebo.

This chain uses TRBV3-1 (or the pseudogene TRBV3-2) with TRBJ2-1, with TRBD2 identical over 8 bases. The CDR3 is made up of 15 amino acids. Trimming removed 4 bases from V and 6 bases from J; junction bases left unmatched: 8. The germline V gene has CDR1 LGHDT and CDR2 YNNKEL (reference sequence). The CDR3 DNA reads TGTGCCAGCAGCCCCTCGTTAGCGGGGTCCAATGAGCAGTTCTTC. Amino acids: CASSPSLAGSNEQFF.

The V call is TRBV15, the J call TRBJ2-7, with D maybe TRBD1 (5 bases). The CDR3 length is 14 residues. Germline V gene sequence: CDR1 LNHNV, CDR2 YYDKDF (reference sequence). Between the trimmed V and J ends, which lost 4 bases and 2 bases, there was a span of 12 bases. The CDR3 protein is CATSTGQGAYEQYF. The CDR3 DNA reads as TGTGCCACCAGCACCGGGCAGGGCGCCTACGAGCAGTACTTC.

This chain uses TRBV5-1 with TRBJ2-7; 7 bases fit TRBD1. CDR3 length equals 14 residues. The trim removed 4 bases at V and 2 bases at J, leaving 6 bases unmatched. CDR1 and CDR2 (germline): SGHRS, YFSETQ. The CDR3 protein is CASSRDSATYEQYF. The CDR3 DNA sequence: TGCGCCAGCAGCCGGGACAGTGCAACCTACGAGCAGTACTTC.

This clone was counted a few times. This sequence joins TRBV5-4 and TRBJ2-5, with 9 bases aligning to TRBD2. V lost 3 bases and J lost 4; bases outside the gene matches: 13. CDR3 length: 17 amino acids. Per germline, CDR1 SGHNT and CDR2 YYREEE (reference sequence). CDR3 in amino acids: CASSSGPASGNAETQYF. The CDR3 DNA is TGTGCCAGCAGCTCGGGACCGGCTAGCGGGAATGCAGAGACCCAGTACTTC. The whole variable domain, remainder taken from reference TRBV5-4 and TRBJ2-5, is ETGVTQSPTHLIKTRGQQVTLRCSSQSGHNTVSWYQQALGQGPQFIFQYYREEENGRGNFPPRFSGLQFPNYSSELNVNALELDDSALYLCASSSGPASGNAETQYFGPGTRLLVL.

V and J are TRBV10-3 and TRBJ2-3, with a tentative D call TRBD1 (5 bases). CDR3 size: 16 residues. The V gene lost 2 bases and the J gene lost 2 bases, with 14 bases spanning the gap. Germline values: CDR1 ENHRY, CDR2 SYGVKD. In DNA, the CDR3 is TGTGCCATCAGTGAGGGAACAGGTACCGCCACAGATACGCAGTATTTT. Its translation: CAISEGTGTATDTQYF.

This clone occurred a few times. This sample also contains other DNA sequences that code for the same CDR3. The chain carries TRBV5-1 and TRBJ2-2; no definite D call. Germline V CDR1 and CDR2: SGHRS, YFSETQ. This CDR3 is built from 14 residues. Trimming shortened V by 0 bases and J by 0 bases, and 3 bases separated the two germline ends. As DNA, the CDR3 is TGCGCCAGCAGCTTGGGGCCGAACACCGGGGAGCTGTTTTTT. Its translation: CASSLGPNTGELFF.

V is TRBV5-6 and J is TRBJ2-6; 8 bases are shared with TRBD1. This CDR3 comprises 18 residues. Germline CDR1 and CDR2: SGHDT and YYEEEE. V lost 3 bases and J lost 4; bases outside the gene matches: 12. CDR3 region: CASSSPGRGQAGANVLTF. For the CDR3, the DNA is TGTGCCAGCAGCTCTCCGGGCAGGGGGCAGGCGGGGGCCAACGTCCTGACTTTC.

The chain couples TRBV27 to TRBJ1-2, with D maybe TRBD1 (5 bases). The CDR3 has 14 amino acids. Germline V lookup: CDR1 MNHEY, CDR2 SMNVEV (reference sequence). Trimming removed 5 bases from V and 4 bases from J, with 14 bases in between. The CDR3 coding sequence is TGTGCCAGCAGTCTCCGGTGGGGCAGCTATGGCTACACCTTC. It encodes CASSLRWGSYGYTF.